This T cell receptor (beta chain) appears in the sequencing data of a study of immune evolution from preneoplasia to lung adenocarcinoma. Assay used: immunoSEQ multiplex PCR; TCRdb lists only in-frame clones, some missing. The data contain about 11,000 clones, approximately 80% of them seen just once; the ten biggest clones take up 25% to 35%. Trimming pared 2 bases from V and 5 bases from J, leaving 15 bases between. This CDR3 spans 15 amino acids. Looked up from germline, CDR1 is MNHNS and CDR2 is SASEGT. What was sequenced was FFPE normal lung tissue adjacent to the tumor. The rearrangement joins TRBV6-1 to TRBJ1-2; TRBD1 might be the D (5 bases). The clonotype comes from a person aged 60 to 70 with lung adenocarcinoma. Some clones in this sample may be carry-over from other donors' samples. CDR3 DNA: TGTGCCAGCAGTGAAAATCCGGGGGGGAGTTATGGCTACACCTTC. It is translated as CASSENPGGSYGYTF.